This is a list of T cell receptor beta chains from one sample in a study of siplizumab effects on memory and regulatory T cells. The method was immunoSEQ multiplex PCR; TCRdb's version includes in-frame clones alone and lacks a portion of them. In the table there are about 100,000 clones, around 93% of which are singletons. The specimen sequenced was non-Treg CD4+ T cells sorted from blood. These receptors were obtained from a human donor in good health. Both conserved end residues are part of each CDR3. Fields, in order: CDR3 DNA, CDR3 protein, clone size, J gene, V gene, D gene. D genes are given only for firm matches. Only some rows state a clone size, as once, few, many or a class for expanded clones.

DNA: TGTGCCAGCAGTGATTGGACAGGGGGCCGAAACACCATATATTTT; CDR3: CASSDWTGGRNTIYF; size: once; J: TRBJ1-3; V: TRBV6-1; D: TRBD1
DNA: TGCGCCAGCAGTGTAGGGACGGGACATGAGGATACGCAGTATTTT; CDR3: CASSVGTGHEDTQYF; size: NA; J: TRBJ2-3; V: TRBV10-1; D: NA
DNA: TGTGCCAGCAGCATAGGACAGAACTCTGGAAACACCATATATTTT; CDR3: CASSIGQNSGNTIYF; size: NA; J: TRBJ1-3; V: TRBV5-4; D: NA
DNA: TGTGCCAGCAGAGAGCGGGGCACAGATACGCAGTATTTT; CDR3: CASRERGTDTQYF; size: NA; J: TRBJ2-3; V: TRBV6-1; D: NA
DNA: TGTGCCAGCAGGTACCGGGACAGATACTACGAGCAGTACTTC; CDR3: CASRYRDRYYEQYF; size: NA; J: TRBJ2-7; V: TRBV2; D: TRBD1
DNA: TGTGCCAGCTCCAACCCCGTGACCCAAGAGACCCAGTACTTC; CDR3: CASSNPVTQETQYF; size: NA; J: TRBJ2-5; V: TRBV5-4; D: NA
DNA: TGTGCCAGCTCACCACTTGGAGGACAGGGTTTTGAAAAACTGTTTTTT; CDR3: CASSPLGGQGFEKLFF; size: NA; J: TRBJ1-4; V: TRBV18; D: TRBD1
DNA: TGTGCCAGTACCCGTGGGACTAACTCCTACGAGCAGTACTTC; CDR3: CASTRGTNSYEQYF; size: NA; J: TRBJ2-7; V: TRBV19; D: TRBD2
DNA: TGTGCCAGCAGCTTGAAAGTGGCTGCGAATCAAGAGACCCAGTACTTC; CDR3: CASSLKVAANQETQYF; size: NA; J: TRBJ2-5; V: TRBV5-6; D: NA
DNA: TGTGCCAGCAGCAAAGTGGGAGTTCCCTACGAGCAGTACTTC; CDR3: CASSKVGVPYEQYF; size: NA; J: TRBJ2-7; V: TRBV21-1; D: NA
DNA: TGCGCCAGCAGCCAAGGTCCAGGTGCCCCCGGGGAGCTGTTTTTT; CDR3: CASSQGPGAPGELFF; size: NA; J: TRBJ2-2; V: TRBV4-1; D: NA
DNA: TGCGCCAGCAGCTCGGACAGGGGGGACGAGCAGTACTTC; CDR3: CASSSDRGDEQYF; size: NA; J: TRBJ2-7; V: TRBV5-1; D: TRBD1
DNA: TGTGCCAGCAGTCGGGACAGGACCCAAGAGACCCAGTACTTC; CDR3: CASSRDRTQETQYF; size: NA; J: TRBJ2-5; V: TRBV2; D: TRBD1
DNA: TGCGCCAGCAGCTTGTATAGAGCGGAAACCGGGGAGCTGTTTTTT; CDR3: CASSLYRAETGELFF; size: NA; J: TRBJ2-2; V: TRBV5-1; D: NA
DNA: TGTGCCAGCAGCTTGGGCCGGCGTATTGCCTATGGCTACACCTTC; CDR3: CASSLGRRIAYGYTF; size: NA; J: TRBJ1-2; V: TRBV7-2; D: NA
DNA: TGTGCCAGCAGTTATAGGACTAGCGGGTCGTGGCAGTACTTC; CDR3: CASSYRTSGSWQYF; size: NA; J: TRBJ2-7; V: TRBV6-6; D: TRBD2
DNA: TGTGCCAGCAGCTCGGGACAGGGGGTTGAGCAGTTCTTC; CDR3: CASSSGQGVEQFF; size: once; J: TRBJ2-1; V: TRBV7-9; D: TRBD1
DNA: TGTGCCAGCTCACGGGACAGCTACGAGCAGTACTTC; CDR3: CASSRDSYEQYF; size: NA; J: TRBJ2-7; V: TRBV18; D: TRBD1
DNA: TGTGCCAGCATCGCCGGCGGGGGGCAAGGGTACGAGCAGTACTTC; CDR3: CASIAGGGQGYEQYF; size: NA; J: TRBJ2-7; V: TRBV6-5; D: TRBD2
DNA: TGTGCCAGCAGCTTGGGGTCGACAGGGGCTGAAGCTTTCTTT; CDR3: CASSLGSTGAEAFF; size: NA; J: TRBJ1-1; V: TRBV5-6; D: TRBD1
DNA: TGTGCCAGCAGCCAATTCAGGGAGCTGTTTTTT; CDR3: CASSQFRELFF; size: NA; J: TRBJ2-2; V: TRBV14; D: NA
DNA: TGCACCAGCAGCCGATTACAGGGGGCGTCCCCCCGGGACACTGAAGCTTTCTTT; CDR3: CTSSRLQGASPRDTEAFF; size: NA; J: TRBJ1-1; V: TRBV1; D: NA
DNA: TGTGCCAGCAGTTACTCGAAGCGGGCGGCAGATACGCAGTATTTT; CDR3: CASSYSKRAADTQYF; size: NA; J: TRBJ2-3; V: TRBV6-6; D: NA
DNA: TGTGCCAGCAGCCTTGTTTTAGCGGGAGGTGATCAAGAGACCCAGTACTTC; CDR3: CASSLVLAGGDQETQYF; size: NA; J: TRBJ2-5; V: TRBV2; D: TRBD2
DNA: TGCACCAGCAGCCAAGATCATCCGGATATGGGCCACGGGGTAGAGACCCAGTACTTC; CDR3: CTSSQDHPDMGHGVETQYF; size: NA; J: TRBJ2-5; V: TRBV1; D: NA
DNA: TGTGCCACCAGCAGACAACTGGGGGGGGAAGCTTTCTTT; CDR3: CATSRQLGGEAFF; size: NA; J: TRBJ1-1; V: TRBV15; D: NA
DNA: TGTGCCAGCAGCTTGGCCGGACGGGAACCGTACCAAGAGACCCAGTACTTC; CDR3: CASSLAGREPYQETQYF; size: NA; J: TRBJ2-5; V: TRBV5-6; D: NA
DNA: TGCGCCAGCAGCTTGGGTCTGGTGGACTTCACAGATACGCAGTATTTT; CDR3: CASSLGLVDFTDTQYF; size: NA; J: TRBJ2-3; V: TRBV5-1; D: NA
DNA: TGTGCCAGCAGTGAAAGGGCACGGAACACCGGGGAGCTGTTTTTT; CDR3: CASSERARNTGELFF; size: NA; J: TRBJ2-2; V: TRBV2; D: NA
DNA: TGTGCCAGCAGTTACCGAGGTCTCCCTGGAAACACCATATATTTT; CDR3: CASSYRGLPGNTIYF; size: NA; J: TRBJ1-3; V: TRBV6-5; D: NA
DNA: TGCAGGGATTGGACAGCCGACCGTGGCTACACCTTC; CDR3: CRDWTADRGYTF; size: NA; J: TRBJ1-2; V: TRBV29-1; D: NA
DNA: TGTGCCAGCCCCGGGACTAGCGACCCGAAGGGGTGGGAGACCCAGTACTTC; CDR3: CASPGTSDPKGWETQYF; size: NA; J: TRBJ2-5; V: TRBV5-4; D: TRBD2
DNA: TGTGCCAGCAGTTACTCAGGGGGGGGCGGCACCGGGGAGCTGTTTTTT; CDR3: CASSYSGGGGTGELFF; size: once; J: TRBJ2-2; V: TRBV6-6; D: NA
DNA: TGTGCCATCAGTGAGAAAACAGGGGGCCTTACTGAAGCTTTCTTT; CDR3: CAISEKTGGLTEAFF; size: NA; J: TRBJ1-1; V: TRBV10-3; D: TRBD1